A selection of T cell receptor beta chains follows, all from one sample in a study of T cell responses to AZD1222 COVID-19 vaccine. The protocol was immunoSEQ multiplex PCR, while the TCRdb copy is restricted to in-frame clones and leaves out a portion. The sample has around 140,000 clones; 90% to 95% are singletons. The sequencing here drew on peripheral blood, taken after recovery from COVID-19. The receptors here all came from an adult who had recovered from COVID-19. CDR3s include the opening cysteine and the closing phenylalanine or tryptophan. The D gene is left open where the match is weak. Size tells how often a clone was seen (once, few, many) or the class of an expanded clone, and some rows leave it out.

>-|TRBD1|TRBJ1-4|TRBV6-5
TGTGCCAGCAGCCCGGACAGGGGGAGTTATGAAAAACTGTTTTTT
CASSPDRGSYEKLFF
>-|-|TRBJ2-7|TRBV10-3
TGTGCCACCTTCGACGGGACTTCCTACGAGCAGTACTTC
CATFDGTSYEQYF
>once|-|TRBJ2-2|TRBV5-1
TGCGCCAGCAGCTTGGCGATCACCGGGGAGCTGTTTTTT
CASSLAITGELFF
>-|TRBD2|TRBJ2-1|TRBV11-3
TGTGCCAGCAGCTCGCTAGCGGGAGTGTACAATGAGCAGTTCTTC
CASSSLAGVYNEQFF
>-|-|TRBJ2-1|TRBV15
TGTGCCACCAGCAGAGATCGCGTCGGGGGCAATGAGCAGTTCTTC
CATSRDRVGGNEQFF
>once|TRBD1|TRBJ2-2|TRBV7-9
TGTGCCAGCAGTCCGGGACAGGGTAACGGGGAGCTGTTTTTT
CASSPGQGNGELFF
>-|TRBD2|TRBJ2-2|TRBV5-1
TGCGCCAGCAGCTTGAGGTCTAGCGGGAACACCGGGGAGCTGTTTTTT
CASSLRSSGNTGELFF
>-|-|TRBJ2-3|TRBV5-4
TGTGCCAGCAGCTTGGATGGGGATACGCAGTATTTT
CASSLDGDTQYF
>-|TRBD2|TRBJ2-1|TRBV6-6
TGTGCCAGCAGCTCCGTTTTTGGGACTAGCCACAATGAGCAGTTCTTC
CASSSVFGTSHNEQFF
>-|TRBD2|TRBJ2-3|TRBV3-1/TRBV3-2
TGTGCCAGCAGCCAGATGGGGACTAGCAGGGATACGCAGTATTTT
CASSQMGTSRDTQYF
>-|TRBD1|TRBJ1-6|TRBV27
TGTGCCAGCAGATATACAGGGGGCCGGTCACCCCTCCACTTT
CASRYTGGRSPLHF
>-|-|TRBJ1-1|TRBV2
TGTGCCAGCAGTGGCCGACGCGCCAGGTCTGGGACTGAAGCTTTCTTT
CASSGRRARSGTEAFF
>-|-|TRBJ2-7|TRBV29-1
TGCAGCGTTGAGGTGGGCCGCTACGAGCAGTACTTC
CSVEVGRYEQYF
>-|TRBD1|TRBJ2-5|TRBV11-2
TGTGCCAGCAGCTTCTTCGGACAGGGCAGTGGGGAGACCCAGTACTTC
CASSFFGQGSGETQYF
>-|-|TRBJ2-3|TRBV21-1
TGTGCCAGCAGAACTTATCCGGGCGGCCGTACCACAGATACGCAGTATTTT
CASRTYPGGRTTDTQYF
>-|-|TRBJ1-1|TRBV19
TGTGCCAGTAGTCTACGGGGGCTAGGGACTGAAGCTTTCTTT
CASSLRGLGTEAFF
>-|-|TRBJ2-3|TRBV28
TGTGCCAGCAGCCTAGGAACAGATACGCAGTATTTT
CASSLGTDTQYF
>-|-|TRBJ2-3|TRBV27
TGTGCCAGCAGTGTGACGGGGGATACGCAGTATTTT
CASSVTGDTQYF
>-|-|TRBJ1-1|TRBV6-5
TGTGCCAGCATTTTCAGGTTGAACACTGAAGCTTTCTTT
CASIFRLNTEAFF
>-|-|TRBJ2-3|TRBV28
TGTGCCAGCAGTCCTTGGGGGGGCACAGATACGCAGTATTTT
CASSPWGGTDTQYF